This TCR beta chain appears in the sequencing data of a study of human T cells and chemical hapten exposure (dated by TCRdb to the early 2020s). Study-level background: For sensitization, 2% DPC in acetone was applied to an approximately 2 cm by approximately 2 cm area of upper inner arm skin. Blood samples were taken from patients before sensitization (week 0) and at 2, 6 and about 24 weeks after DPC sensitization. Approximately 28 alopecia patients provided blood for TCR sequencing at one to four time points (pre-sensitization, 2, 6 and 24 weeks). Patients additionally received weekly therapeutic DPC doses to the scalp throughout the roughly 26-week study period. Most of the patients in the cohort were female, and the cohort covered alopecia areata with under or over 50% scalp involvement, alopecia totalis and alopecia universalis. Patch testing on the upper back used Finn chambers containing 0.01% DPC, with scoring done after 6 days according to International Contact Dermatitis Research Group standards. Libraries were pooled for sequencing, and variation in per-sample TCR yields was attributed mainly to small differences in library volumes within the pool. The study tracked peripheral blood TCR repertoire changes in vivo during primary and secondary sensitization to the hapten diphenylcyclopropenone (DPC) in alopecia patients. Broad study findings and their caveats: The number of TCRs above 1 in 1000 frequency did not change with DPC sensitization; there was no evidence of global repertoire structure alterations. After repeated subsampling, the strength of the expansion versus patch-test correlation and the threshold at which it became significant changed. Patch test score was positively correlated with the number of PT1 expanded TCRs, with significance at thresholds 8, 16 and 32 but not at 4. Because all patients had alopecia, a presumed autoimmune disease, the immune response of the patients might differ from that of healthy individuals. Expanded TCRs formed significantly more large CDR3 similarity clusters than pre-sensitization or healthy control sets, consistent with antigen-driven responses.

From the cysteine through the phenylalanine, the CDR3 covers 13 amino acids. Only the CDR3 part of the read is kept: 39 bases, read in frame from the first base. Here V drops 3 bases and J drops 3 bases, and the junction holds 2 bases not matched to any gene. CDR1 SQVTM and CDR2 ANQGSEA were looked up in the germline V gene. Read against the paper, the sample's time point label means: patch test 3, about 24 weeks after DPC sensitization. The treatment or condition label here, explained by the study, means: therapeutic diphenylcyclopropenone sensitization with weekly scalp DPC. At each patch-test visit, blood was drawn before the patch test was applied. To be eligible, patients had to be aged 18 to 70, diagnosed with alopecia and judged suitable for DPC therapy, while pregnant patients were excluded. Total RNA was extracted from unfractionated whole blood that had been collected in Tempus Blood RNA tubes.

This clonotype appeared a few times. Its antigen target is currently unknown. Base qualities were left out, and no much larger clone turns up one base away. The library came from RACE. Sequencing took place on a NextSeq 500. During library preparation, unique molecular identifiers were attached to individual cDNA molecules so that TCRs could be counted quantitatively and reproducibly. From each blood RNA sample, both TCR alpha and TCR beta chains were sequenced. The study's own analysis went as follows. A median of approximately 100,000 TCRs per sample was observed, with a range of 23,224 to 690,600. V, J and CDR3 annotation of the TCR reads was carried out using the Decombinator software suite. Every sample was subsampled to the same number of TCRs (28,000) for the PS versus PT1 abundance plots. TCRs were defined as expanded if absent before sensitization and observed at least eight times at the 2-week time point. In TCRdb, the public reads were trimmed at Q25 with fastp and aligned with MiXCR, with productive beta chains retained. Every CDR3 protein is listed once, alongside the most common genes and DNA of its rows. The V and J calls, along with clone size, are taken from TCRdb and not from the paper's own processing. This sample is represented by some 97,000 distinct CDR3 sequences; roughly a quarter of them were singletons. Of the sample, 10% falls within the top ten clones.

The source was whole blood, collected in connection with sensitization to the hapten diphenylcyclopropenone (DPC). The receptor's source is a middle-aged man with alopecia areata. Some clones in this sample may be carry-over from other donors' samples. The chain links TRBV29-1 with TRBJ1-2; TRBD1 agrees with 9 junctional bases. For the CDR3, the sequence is CSVEWDRDYGYTF. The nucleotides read TGCAGCGTTGAGTGGGACAGGGACTATGGCTACACCTTC.